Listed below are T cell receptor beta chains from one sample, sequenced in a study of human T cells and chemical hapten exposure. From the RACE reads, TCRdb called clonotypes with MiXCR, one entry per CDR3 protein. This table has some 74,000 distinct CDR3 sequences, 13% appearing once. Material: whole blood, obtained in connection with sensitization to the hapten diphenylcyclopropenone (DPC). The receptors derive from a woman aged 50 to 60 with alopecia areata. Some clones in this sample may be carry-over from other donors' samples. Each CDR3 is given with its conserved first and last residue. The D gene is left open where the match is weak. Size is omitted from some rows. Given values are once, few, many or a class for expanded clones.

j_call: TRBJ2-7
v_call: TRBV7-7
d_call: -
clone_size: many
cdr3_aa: CASSLAQGYEQYF
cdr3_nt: TGTGCCAGCAGCTTAGCCCAGGGGTACGAGCAGTACTTC

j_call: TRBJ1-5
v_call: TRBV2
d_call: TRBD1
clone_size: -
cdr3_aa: CASSDDRGYQPQHF
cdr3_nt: TGTGCCAGCTCGGACGACAGGGGGTATCAGCCCCAGCATTTT

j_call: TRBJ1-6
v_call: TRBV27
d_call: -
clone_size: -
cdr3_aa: CASSLQPNNSPLHF
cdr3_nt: TGTGCCAGCAGTTTACAGCCTAATAATTCACCCCTCCACTTT

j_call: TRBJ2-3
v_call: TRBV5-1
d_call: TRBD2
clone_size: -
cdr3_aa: CASSPRTSEDTQYF
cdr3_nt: TGCGCCAGCAGCCCCCGGACTAGTGAAGATACGCAGTATTTT

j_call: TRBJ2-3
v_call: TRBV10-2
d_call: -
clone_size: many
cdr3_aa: CASQTTITDTQYF
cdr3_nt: TGCGCCAGCCAGACTACAATCACAGATACGCAGTATTTT

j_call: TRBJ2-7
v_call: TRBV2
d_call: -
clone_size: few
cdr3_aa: CASAIRRGEQYF
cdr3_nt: TGTGCCAGCGCGATTCGTAGGGGCGAGCAGTACTTC

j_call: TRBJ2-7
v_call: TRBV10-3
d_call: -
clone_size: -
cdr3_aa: CAISDRAPYEQYF
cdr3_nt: TGTGCCATCAGTGACAGGGCCCCCTACGAGCAGTACTTC

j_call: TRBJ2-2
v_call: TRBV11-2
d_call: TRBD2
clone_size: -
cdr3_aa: CASSFTASGTGELFF
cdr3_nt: TGTGCCAGCAGCTTCACGGCTAGCGGTACCGGGGAGCTGTTTTTT

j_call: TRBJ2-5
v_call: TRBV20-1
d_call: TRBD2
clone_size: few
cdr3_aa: CSATSGRFQETQYF
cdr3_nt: TGCAGTGCTACTAGCGGGAGGTTCCAAGAGACCCAGTACTTC

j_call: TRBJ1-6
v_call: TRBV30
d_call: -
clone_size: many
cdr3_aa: CAWGQNNSPLHF
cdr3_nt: TGTGCCTGGGGGCAGAATAATTCACCCCTCCACTTT

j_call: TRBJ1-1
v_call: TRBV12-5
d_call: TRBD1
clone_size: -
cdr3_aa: CASGRGQGRTEAFF
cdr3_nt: TGTGCTAGTGGCCGCGGACAGGGGAGGACTGAAGCTTTCTTT

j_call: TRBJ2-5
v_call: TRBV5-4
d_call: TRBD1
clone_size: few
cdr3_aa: CASSLQDRGGETQYF
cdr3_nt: TGTGCCAGCAGCTTGCAAGACAGGGGGGGTGAGACCCAGTACTTC

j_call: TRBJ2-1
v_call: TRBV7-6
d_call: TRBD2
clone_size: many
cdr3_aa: CASSSLPGLALNEQFF
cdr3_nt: TGTGCCAGCAGCTCCTTACCGGGACTAGCACTCAATGAGCAGTTCTTC

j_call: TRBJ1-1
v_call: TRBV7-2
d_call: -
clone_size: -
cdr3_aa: CASSSSMGTEAFF
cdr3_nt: TGTGCCAGCAGCTCCAGTATGGGCACTGAAGCTTTCTTT

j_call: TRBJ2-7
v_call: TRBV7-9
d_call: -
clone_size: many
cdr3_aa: CASSLSAWGSVEGEQYF
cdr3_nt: TGTGCCAGCAGCTTGAGCGCTTGGGGGAGTGTAGAGGGCGAGCAGTACTTC

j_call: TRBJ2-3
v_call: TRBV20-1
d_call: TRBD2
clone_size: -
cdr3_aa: CSAAGTSGRLGTQYF
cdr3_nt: TGCAGTGCCGCGGGGACTAGCGGGAGACTTGGTACGCAGTATTTT

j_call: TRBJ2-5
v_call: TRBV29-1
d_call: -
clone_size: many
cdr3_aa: CSVTHGQETQYF
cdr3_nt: TGCAGCGTGACACACGGCCAAGAGACCCAGTACTTC

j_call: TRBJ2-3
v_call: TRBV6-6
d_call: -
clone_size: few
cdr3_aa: CASTLYQQPSPDTQYF
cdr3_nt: TGTGCCAGCACCCTGTACCAGCAACCGAGTCCAGATACGCAGTATTTT

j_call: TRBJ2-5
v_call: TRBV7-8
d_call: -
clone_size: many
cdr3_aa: CASSLKTQETQYF
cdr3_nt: TGTGCCAGCAGCTTAAAAACCCAAGAGACCCAGTACTTC

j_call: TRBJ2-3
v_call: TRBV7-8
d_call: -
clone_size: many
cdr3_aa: CASSPDGGADTQYF
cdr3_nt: TGTGCCAGCAGCCCAGACGGTGGGGCAGATACGCAGTATTTT

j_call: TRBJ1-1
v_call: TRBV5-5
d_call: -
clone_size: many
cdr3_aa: CASSFALNTEAFF
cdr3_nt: TGTGCCAGCAGCTTTGCGTTGAACACTGAAGCTTTCTTT

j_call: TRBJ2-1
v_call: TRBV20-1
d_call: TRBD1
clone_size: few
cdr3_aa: CSAEGSGQGTYNEQFF
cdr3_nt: TGCAGTGCAGAGGGCTCGGGACAGGGCACCTACAATGAGCAGTTCTTC

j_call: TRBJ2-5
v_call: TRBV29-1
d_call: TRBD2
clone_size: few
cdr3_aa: CTIGPGLAGRETQYF
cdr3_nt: TGCACCATAGGGCCGGGACTAGCGGGAAGAGAGACCCAGTACTTC

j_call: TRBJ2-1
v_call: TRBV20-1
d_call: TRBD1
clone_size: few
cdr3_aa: CSARDTRTGFNEQFF
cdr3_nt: TGCAGTGCTAGAGATACCCGGACAGGGTTCAATGAGCAGTTCTTC

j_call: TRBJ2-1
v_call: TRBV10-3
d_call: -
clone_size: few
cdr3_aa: CAISESPGHLYNEQFF
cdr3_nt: TGTGCCATCAGTGAAAGCCCAGGGCATCTCTACAATGAGCAGTTCTTC

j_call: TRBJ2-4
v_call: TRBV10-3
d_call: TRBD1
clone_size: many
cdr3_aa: CAISESTGTELALAKNIQYF
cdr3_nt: TGTGCCATCAGTGAGTCGACCGGGACAGAACTCGCCCTAGCCAAAAACATTCAGTACTTC

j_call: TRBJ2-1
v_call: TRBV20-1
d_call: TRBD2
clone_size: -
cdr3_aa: CSARYPAGTIFEQFF
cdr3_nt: TGCAGTGCTAGATACCCAGCGGGAACCATATTTGAGCAGTTCTTC

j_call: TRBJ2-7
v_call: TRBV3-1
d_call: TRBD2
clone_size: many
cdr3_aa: CASSRGTSGRAGNEQYF
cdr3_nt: TGTGCCAGCAGCCGCGGGACTAGCGGGAGGGCGGGGAACGAGCAGTACTTC

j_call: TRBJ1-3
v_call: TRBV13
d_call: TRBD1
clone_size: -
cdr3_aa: CASSSGTGSGNTIYF
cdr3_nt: TGTGCCAGCAGCTCCGGGACAGGGTCTGGAAACACCATATATTTT

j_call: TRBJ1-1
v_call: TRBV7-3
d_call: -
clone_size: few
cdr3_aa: CASSFGGPGAEAFF
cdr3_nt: TGTGCCAGCAGCTTCGGGGGTCCCGGCGCTGAAGCTTTCTTT

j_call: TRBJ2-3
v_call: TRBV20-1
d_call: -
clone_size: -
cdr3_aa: CSVRGSVKTDTQYF
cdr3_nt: TGCAGTGTGAGGGGGTCGGTCAAGACAGATACGCAGTATTTT

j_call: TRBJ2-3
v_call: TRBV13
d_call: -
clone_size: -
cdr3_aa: CASSSRASGTDTQYF
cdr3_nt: TGTGCCAGCAGCAGTAGGGCTAGCGGCACAGATACGCAGTATTTT

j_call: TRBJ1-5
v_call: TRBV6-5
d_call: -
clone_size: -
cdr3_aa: CASRAVAGRNQPQHF
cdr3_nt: TGTGCCAGCAGGGCGGTGGCAGGCCGCAATCAGCCCCAGCATTTT

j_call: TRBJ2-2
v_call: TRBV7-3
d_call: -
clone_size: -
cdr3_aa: CASSPPGGPTNTGELFF
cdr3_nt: TGTGCCAGCAGCCCTCCCGGGGGACCCACGAACACCGGGGAGCTGTTTTTT

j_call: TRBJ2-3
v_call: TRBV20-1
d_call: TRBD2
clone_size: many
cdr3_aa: CSALGASGREDTQYF
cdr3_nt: TGCAGTGCTCTCGGGGCTAGCGGGAGGGAAGATACGCAGTATTTT